These 17 T cell receptor beta chains came from one sample sequenced in a study of PD-1 blockade in classical Hodgkin lymphoma. The patients all showed relapse after autologous stem cell transplantation, while their brentuximab vedotin exposure varied. Repertoires were generated with immunoSEQ multiplex PCR, while TCRdb's copy carries only in-frame clones and drops some. Altogether fewer than 45,000 clones are present, 76% being singletons, with the ten largest covering 11%. Sequences were derived from peripheral blood mononuclear cells (PBMCs), sampled at baseline. The receptor source for this set is a human donor with classical Hodgkin lymphoma.

The chain links TRBV9 to TRBJ1-1, with D perhaps matching TRBD1 (5 bases). CDR3 length: 16 amino acids. Trimming took 0 bases from V and 2 from J, leaving 14 bases between them. CDR1 is SGDLS and CDR2 is YYNGEE in the germline V gene. Here the CDR3 DNA reads TGTGCCAGCAGCGTAGAAATCCAGGGCAGTAACACTGAAGCTTTCTTT. Protein product: CASSVEIQGSNTEAFF.

The chain joins TRBV4-1 to TRBJ2-5; tentative D call: TRBD2 (5 bases). With 4 bases removed from V and 1 base from J, the gap between germline ends came to 10 bases. The CDR3 extends over 14 amino acids. Looked up from germline, CDR1 is MGHRA and CDR2 is YSYEKL. CDR3 coding DNA: TGCGCCAGCAGCCTCGGAGGCCGCCAAGAGACCCAGTACTTC. It codes for CASSLGGRQETQYF.

This chain uses TRBV7-6 with TRBJ2-1; 7 positions match TRBD1. Germline V gene lookup returns CDR1 SGHVS and CDR2 FNYEAQ. V dropped 4 bases and J dropped 0; count of bases not matched to a gene: 3. The CDR3 has 15 residues. The CDR3 nucleotides are TGTGCCAGCAGCTCCCGGGACAGCTCCTACAATGAGCAGTTCTTC. Residues: CASSSRDSSYNEQFF.

This clone was counted only a few times. This chain links TRBV29-1 with TRBJ1-1, with 8 bases that match TRBD1. CDR1 and CDR2 from the germline V gene are SQVTM and ANQGSEA. Trimming took 1 base from V and 9 from J; bases not matched to a gene: 10. This CDR3 is built from 14 residues. CDR3 sequence (DNA): TGCAGCGTTGAAGGCCCTTCCCGGGACAGGAAAGCTTTCTTT. As protein: CSVEGPSRDRKAFF.

The chain recombines TRBV12-2 with TRBJ2-7; no DNA check was done on the table's D call, TRBD1. TRBV12-2 is termed a pseudogene. The CDR3 is 15 residues long. The CDR3 region is CASRSRQGETYEQYF. CDR3 sequence (DNA): TGTGCAAGTCGCTCTCGACAGGGGGAAACCTACGAGCAGTACTTC.

This chain uses TRBV11-2 with TRBJ2-1; D call uncertain. Trimming removed 5 bases at V and 6 bases at J, with 11 bases between. Germline-derived CDR1 and CDR2 are SGHAT and FQNNGV. This CDR3 contains 13 residues. In nucleotides, the CDR3 is TGTGCCAGCAGCCCCCTCATACTCAATGAGCAGTTCTTC. Residues: CASSPLILNEQFF.

This clone is labeled as medium-sized. This rearrangement joins TRBV27 to TRBJ1-3; no reliable D call. V was clipped by 6 bases and J by 1 base, with 7 bases between them. The CDR3 length is 13 residues. Germline lookup yields CDR1 MNHEY and CDR2 SMNVEV (reference sequence). The CDR3 region has the DNA TGTGCCAGCAGCCTCTCGTCTGGAAACACCATATATTTT. Amino acids: CASSLSSGNTIYF.

This chain's CDR3 is CASSSDRASGELFF. The CDR3, as DNA: TGTGCCAGTAGTAGTGACAGGGCTTCCGGGGAGCTGTTTTTT. The rearrangement uses TRBV19 and TRBJ2-2; 7 bases match TRBD1. J was trimmed by 6 bases and V by 4 bases; bases with no gene match: 5. The CDR3 runs to 14 residues. Germline CDR1 is LNHDA and CDR2 is SQIVND (reference sequence).

This chain joins TRBV20-1 and TRBJ1-2; no reliable D call. Trimming took off 5 bases at V and 13 bases at J, with 14 bases between the two ends. CDR1 is DFQATT and CDR2 is SNEGSKA in the germline V gene (reference sequence). This CDR3 contains 10 residues. The CDR3 loop is CSASHRHGTF. In nucleotides, the CDR3 is TGCAGTGCTTCCCACCGACACGGCACCTTC.

This clone has more than one count but fewer than ten. The rearrangement links TRBV2 to TRBJ1-5; D unclear. Trimming took off 3 bases at V and 3 bases at J, with 12 bases between the two ends. CDR1 SNHLY and CDR2 FYNNEI come from the germline V gene. This CDR3 comprises 15 residues. CDR3 DNA sequence: TGTGCCAGCAGTGACGGGCGAACTCTCAATCAGCCCCAGCATTTT. Its protein product is CASSDGRTLNQPQHF.

This sequence joins TRBV28 and TRBJ2-7, with 14 bases aligning to TRBD2. The CDR3 extends over 14 amino acids. Germline CDR1 and CDR2: MDHEN and SYDVKM. The junction had 3 bases not matched to a gene; V was cut back by 5 bases and J by 6 bases. The CDR3 loop is CASSGTSGSREQYF. CDR3 sequence (DNA): TGTGCCAGCAGTGGGACTAGCGGGAGCCGCGAGCAGTACTTC. Using reference TRBV28 and TRBJ2-7 for the parts outside the CDR3, the full variable domain is DVKVTQSSRYLVKRTGEKVFLECVQDMDHENMFWYRQDPGLGLRLIYFSYDVKMKEKGDIPEGYSVSREKKERFSLILESASTNQTSMYLCASSGTSGSREQYFGPGTRLTVT.

The chain recombines TRBV7-2 with TRBJ2-5; maybe TRBD2 (5 bases). Between the trimmed V and J ends, which lost 1 base and 3 bases, there was a span of 9 bases. This CDR3 comprises 14 residues. Germline CDR1 and CDR2: SGHTA and FQGNSA. This chain's CDR3 is CASSLGTGEETQYF. In nucleotides, the CDR3 is TGTGCCAGCAGCTTAGGGACCGGGGAAGAGACCCAGTACTTC.

The CDR3 region is CASSLRTGGITGELFF. Here the CDR3 DNA reads TGCGCCAGCAGCCTTCGGACAGGGGGAATAACCGGGGAGCTGTTTTTT. The J gene is TRBJ2-2, the V gene TRBV4-1; 10 nucleotides line up with TRBD1. Germline V gene lookup returns CDR1 MGHRA and CDR2 YSYEKL. With 4 bases clipped from V and 5 bases from J, the junction kept 7 bases outside the gene matches. The length of the CDR3 is 16 residues.

Only a few counts were recorded for this clone. This sequence joins TRBV7-6 and TRBJ2-5; TRBD2 is a possible D gene (5 bases). In germline, CDR1 is SGHVS, CDR2 FNYEAQ. The V end was cut by 5 bases, the J end by 4 bases, with 14 bases between. The CDR3 sequence is 14 residues long. In nucleotides, the CDR3 is TGTGCCAGCAGCAACCTAGCCGGGGTAGAGACCCAGTACTTC. Translating gives CASSNLAGVETQYF.

This chain links TRBV11-3 with TRBJ2-7; 8 nucleotides line up with TRBD2. The CDR3 has 16 amino acids. V was pared by 1 base and J by 0 bases, with 5 bases of the junction left unmatched. CDR1 SGHNT and CDR2 YENEEA come from the germline V gene. CDR3 loop: CASSLGAGGVSYEQYF. CDR3 coding DNA: TGTGCCAGCAGCTTAGGCGCGGGAGGCGTCTCCTACGAGCAGTACTTC.

This clone is deemed medium-sized (0.01 to 0.1%). In DNA form, the CDR3 reads TGTGCCAGCAGGGGGCGGCGGGAGGGCGCGAACACCGGGGAGCTGTTTTTT. It yields the protein CASRGRREGANTGELFF. The gene calls are TRBV25-1 and TRBJ2-2; 9 bases are shared with TRBD2. Germline CDR1 reads MGHDK; CDR2 reads SYGVNS. The CDR3 extends over 17 amino acids. The junction had 8 bases not matched to a gene; V was cut back by 6 bases and J by 0 bases.

The gene calls are TRBV7-9 and TRBJ1-4, with D possibly TRBD1 on 5 matching bases. Germline CDR1 SEHNR, CDR2 FQNEAQ (reference sequence). CDR3 length equals 15 residues. Trimming pared 2 bases from V and 7 bases from J, leaving 14 bases between. The DNA for the CDR3 is TGTGCCAGCAGCTTAATCGCAGGGACGCGTGAAAAACTGTTTTTT. Protein: CASSLIAGTREKLFF.